This note documents a single T cell receptor beta chain sequence. Its antigen is unidentified. The data derive from a study of cytomegalovirus exposure and HLA in healthy donors. Notes on the study in general: A classifier reportedly called cytomegalovirus status with high sensitivity and specificity.

The roughly 120-subject validation cohort, separate from the approximately 640-subject first cohort, included the donors. The germline gives CDR1 MGHRA, CDR2 YSYEKL. The CDR3 runs to 15 residues. Trimming pared 4 bases from V and 1 base from J, leaving 13 bases between. The table came from immunoSEQ multiplex PCR; TCRdb's copy has only in-frame clones and leaves some out. The sample lists around 300,000 clones, around 86% occurring once. The sample was PBMCs. This TCR was recovered from a woman younger than 30 in good health and CMV-seronegative. The chain links TRBV4-1 to TRBJ1-2; D is ambiguous. This chain's CDR3 is CASSPPGRVNYGYTF. The CDR3 DNA reads as TGCGCCAGCAGCCCCCCCGGGAGGGTTAACTATGGCTACACCTTC.